This T cell receptor beta chain derives from a study of shared clonotypes between healthy human individuals. Study results and limitations: Researchers sampled only blood; tissue repertoires likely differ. All-four-donor shared clonotypes had higher generation probabilities than non-shared clonotypes did.

Comments on this clone: Antigen unknown.

Assay used: immunoSEQ multiplex PCR; TCRdb lists only in-frame clones, some missing. The sample has under 120,000 clones; 67% are singletons. This CDR3 has 14 residues. Germline V lookup: CDR1 MNHNS, CDR2 SASEGT. Deletions cut 5 bases from V and 0 bases from J, with 11 bases between. The sequenced sample was memory CD8+ T cells sorted from blood. Subset defined: CD45RO+ cells pooled with CCR7-negative TemRA cells. This chain uses TRBV6-1 with TRBJ2-7; unclear D gene. The clonotype was recovered from a woman aged 30 to 39 in good health. In DNA form, the CDR3 reads TGTGCCAGCAGTCACGGGTTTTACTCCTACGAGCAGTACTTC. It yields the protein CASSHGFYSYEQYF.